This is a list of T cell receptor beta chains from one sample in a study of beta chain features in type 1 diabetes. Only in-frame clones appear in the TCRdb table, and some are missing; sequencing was by immunoSEQ multiplex PCR. The sample lists hundreds of thousands of clones, roughly an eighth seen once, with 0.03% to 0.04% in the top ten. Sequenced material: naive CD4+ T cells from blood. The receptors were sampled from a man aged 18 to 30 with type 1 diabetes. The CDR3 runs from the conserved cysteine through the conserved F or W.

J gene | V gene | CDR3 length | CDR3 protein
TRBJ2-5 | TRBV7-3 | 14 | CASSLRGDQETQYF
TRBJ2-1 | TRBV5-1 | 14 | CASSLAGGHNEQFF
TRBJ2-7 | TRBV9 | 14 | CASSPRGLSYEQYF
TRBJ2-3 | TRBV10-3 | 15 | CAITQPGQPTDTQYF
TRBJ2-4 | TRBV6-1 | 13 | CASSEGRTRVQYF
TRBJ2-3 | TRBV27 | 14 | CASSWRGDTDTQYF
TRBJ1-5 | TRBV5-1 | 12 | CASSFEGQPQHF
TRBJ1-1 | TRBV6-5 | 13 | CASSYGPNTEAFF
TRBJ2-7 | TRBV28 | 11 | CASGENYEQYF
TRBJ2-5 | TRBV30 | 14 | CAWSQGGRRETQYF
TRBJ2-1 | TRBV5-6 | 15 | CASSPLGPGWHEQFF
TRBJ2-1 | TRBV20-1 | 11 | CSANRVNEQFF
TRBJ2-7 | TRBV30 | 16 | CAWSELGTRPSYEQYF